Below, one T cell receptor beta chain is given with its context. From germline, CDR1 is KGHSH and CDR2 LQKENI. This CDR3 spans 16 amino acids. Trimming pared 5 bases from V and 5 bases from J, leaving 21 bases between. Profiling relied on immunoSEQ multiplex PCR, and the TCRdb table lists in-frame clones only, not all of them. The sample lists approximately 67,000 clones; over 75% were seen once. This sample was taken from a study of OX40 agonist ivuxolimab in advanced cancers. On the study more broadly: Prior anti-PD-1, anti-PD-L1 or anti-CTLA-4 therapy did not bar entry, and 30% to 40% had some.

Sequencing used CD4+ or CD8+ T cells sorted from blood, obtained in a trial of the OX40 agonist ivuxolimab. This receptor was obtained from an adult with an advanced solid tumor such as melanoma, head and neck, liver or kidney cancer. This sequence joins TRBV18 and TRBJ1-2; D is perhaps TRBD1 (5 bases). The CDR3 loop is CASSTAAGLSGYGYTF. In DNA form, the CDR3 reads TGTGCCAGCTCAACTGCCGCGGGACTTTCTGGGTATGGCTACACCTTC. Using reference TRBV18 and TRBJ1-2 for the parts outside the CDR3, the full variable domain is NAGVMQNPRHLVRRRGQEARLRCSPMKGHSHVYWYRQLPEEGLKFMVYLQKENIIDESGMPKERFSAEFPKEGPSILRIQQVVRGDSAAYFCASSTAAGLSGYGYTFGSGTRLTVV.